This T cell receptor (beta chain) was observed in a study of immune characterization of retroperitoneal liposarcoma. TCRdb reprocessed the PCR reads with MiXCR, giving one entry per CDR3 protein. This sample has 2,000 to 2,500 distinct CDR3 sequences; around 50% occur once, and the top ten carry about 55%. This clonotype originated in a female donor with retroperitoneal liposarcoma. Specimen: tumor tissue.

The CDR3 bases are TGTGCCAGCAGTTTGGACAGGGTAAAAGGCTACACCTTC. Translating gives CASSLDRVKGYTF. The V gene is TRBV12-3 or TRBV12-4, the J gene TRBJ1-2; 8 nucleotides agree with TRBD1. Trimming took 3 bases from V and 8 from J; bases not matched to a gene: 5. The CDR3 consists of 13 residues.